The clone carrying this TCR beta chain showed up many times. The antigen remains unidentified. This specimen belongs to a study of T cell responses to AZD1222 COVID-19 vaccine. This CDR3 comprises 12 residues. J was trimmed by 10 bases and V by 6 bases; bases with no gene match: 3. Germline V gene lookup returns CDR1 SNHLY and CDR2 FYNNEI. The assay was immunoSEQ multiplex PCR, and TCRdb's table has in-frame clones only and misses some. Of approximately 150,000 clones listed, about 90% are singletons. Study results and limitations: At baseline, seropositivity was found in only a handful of AZD1222 recipients. Researchers report vaccine-associated CD4 TCRs spanning spike, with dominance at 160-218 and 743-854. No repertoire was sampled before or during the peak T cell response, only after it.

This chain uses TRBV2 with TRBJ2-2; 9 bases map to TRBD1. Sequenced material: peripheral blood, taken 28 days after the second AZD1222 dose. The sequence came from an adult who received the AZD1222 COVID-19 vaccine. The CDR3 DNA reads as TGTGCCAGCAGAGGGACAGGGTCGGAGCTGTTTTTT. Protein sequence: CASRGTGSELFF.